These T cell receptor beta chains were read from a single sample in a study of blood T cell repertoires in COVID-19. Assay: immunoSEQ multiplex PCR; the TCRdb copy retains only in-frame clones and omits some. The sample yields about 66,000 clones, approximately 88% seen once. What was sequenced was peripheral blood. These receptors were taken from a woman between 70 and 85 years old with acute or convalescent COVID-19. Each CDR3 is given with its conserved first and last residue. The order of the fields is J gene, clone size, V gene, D gene, CDR3 protein, CDR3 DNA. A D gene is named only where the DNA matches it firmly. The listing skips clone size in some rows; elsewhere it reads once, few, many or a size class.

J: TRBJ2-1; size: -; V: TRBV7-3; D: TRBD2; CDR3: CASSLTAGGPSEQFF; DNA: TGTGCCAGCAGCTTAACAGCGGGAGGGCCCAGCGAGCAGTTCTTC
J: TRBJ2-1; size: -; V: TRBV5-1; D: -; CDR3: CASSFPGRASYNEQFF; DNA: TGCGCCAGCAGCTTCCCCGGGCGGGCTTCCTACAATGAGCAGTTCTTC
J: TRBJ1-6; size: -; V: TRBV10-3; D: TRBD1; CDR3: CAISVEGDRDSPLHF; DNA: TGTGCCATCAGTGTGGAGGGGGACAGGGACTCACCCCTCCACTTT
J: TRBJ1-1; size: -; V: TRBV28; D: -; CDR3: CASSAVGTEAFF; DNA: TGTGCCAGCAGTGCCGTCGGGACTGAAGCTTTCTTT
J: TRBJ2-4; size: -; V: TRBV6-5; D: -; CDR3: CASSRGEAKNIQYF; DNA: TGTGCCAGCAGCCGGGGTGAGGCCAAAAACATTCAGTACTTC
J: TRBJ2-3; size: -; V: TRBV15; D: -; CDR3: CATSRGGLATDTQYF; DNA: TGTGCCACCAGCAGAGGAGGGCTAGCCACAGATACGCAGTATTTT
J: TRBJ1-6; size: once; V: TRBV7-2; D: -; CDR3: CASSSDSSYNSPLHF; DNA: TGTGCCAGCAGCTCAGACAGCTCCTATAATTCACCCCTCCACTTT
J: TRBJ1-1; size: -; V: TRBV5-6; D: -; CDR3: CASSLWAREAFF; DNA: TGTGCCAGCAGCTTGTGGGCCAGAGAAGCTTTCTTT
J: TRBJ2-3; size: -; V: TRBV28; D: -; CDR3: CASSLTIGRVKISTDTQYF; DNA: TGTGCCAGCAGTTTAACTATCGGGAGAGTCAAAATTAGCACAGATACGCAGTATTTT
J: TRBJ2-1; size: -; V: TRBV19; D: -; CDR3: CASTRGSSYNEQFF; DNA: TGTGCCAGTACGAGAGGGAGCTCCTACAATGAGCAGTTCTTC
J: TRBJ1-2; size: -; V: TRBV30; D: -; CDR3: CAWSVGGYGYTF; DNA: TGTGCCTGGAGTGTAGGAGGATATGGCTACACCTTC
J: TRBJ1-5; size: -; V: TRBV5-1; D: -; CDR3: CASSLGGRDQPQHF; DNA: TGCGCCAGCAGCTTGGGGGGCCGGGATCAGCCCCAGCATTTT
J: TRBJ2-7; size: -; V: TRBV4-1; D: TRBD1; CDR3: CASSPLGGQGIYEQYF; DNA: TGCGCCAGCAGCCCCCTAGGGGGACAGGGGATATACGAGCAGTACTTC
J: TRBJ2-7; size: -; V: TRBV3-1/TRBV3-2; D: TRBD2; CDR3: CASSQDGGGGPYEQYF; DNA: TGTGCCAGCAGCCAAGATGGGGGGGGAGGGCCCTACGAGCAGTACTTC
J: TRBJ2-7; size: -; V: TRBV6-5; D: TRBD2; CDR3: CASSIGTSGAYEQYF; DNA: TGTGCCAGCAGCATAGGGACTAGCGGAGCCTACGAGCAGTACTTC
J: TRBJ2-3; size: once; V: TRBV7-3; D: -; CDR3: CASSYRGSNTQYF; DNA: TGTGCCAGCAGCTACCGGGGGTCAAATACGCAGTATTTT
J: TRBJ1-3; size: -; V: TRBV15; D: -; CDR3: CATSQKPNGVTIYF; DNA: TGTGCCACCAGCCAGAAACCGAATGGTGTTACCATATATTTT
J: TRBJ2-1; size: -; V: TRBV19; D: -; CDR3: CASSPLTGKGEQFF; DNA: TGTGCCAGTAGCCCCCTGACGGGTAAAGGTGAGCAGTTCTTC